This TCR beta chain was found in a study of cytomegalovirus exposure and HLA in healthy donors. General study results and limits: The authors confirmed in vitro that three CMV-associated chains were specific for CMV antigens. A prior analysis recorded that most TCR beta V segments were productive about 90% or about 30% of the time.

Notes on this clone: As yet, its antigen is unknown.

PCR amplification relied on 60 Vbeta primers (plus 13 Jbeta primers). TCRdb's table, derived via immunoSEQ multiplex PCR, lists solely in-frame clones and lacks some. The sample lists 90,000 to 150,000 clones, more than 75% occurring once. The CDR3 covers 14 residues. Germline V gene lookup returns CDR1 ENHRY and CDR2 SYGVKD. V shed 4 bases and J 4 bases; nucleotides not matched to a gene: 6. The source of this sequence is a woman aged 40 to 50 in good health and CMV-seropositive. The rearrangement uses TRBV10-3 and TRBJ1-2; 7 bases map to TRBD1. Material for sequencing was PBMCs. CDR3 DNA: TGTGCCATCAGTGGACAGGGTTTGGGCTATGGCTACACCTTC. This codes for CAISGQGLGYGYTF.